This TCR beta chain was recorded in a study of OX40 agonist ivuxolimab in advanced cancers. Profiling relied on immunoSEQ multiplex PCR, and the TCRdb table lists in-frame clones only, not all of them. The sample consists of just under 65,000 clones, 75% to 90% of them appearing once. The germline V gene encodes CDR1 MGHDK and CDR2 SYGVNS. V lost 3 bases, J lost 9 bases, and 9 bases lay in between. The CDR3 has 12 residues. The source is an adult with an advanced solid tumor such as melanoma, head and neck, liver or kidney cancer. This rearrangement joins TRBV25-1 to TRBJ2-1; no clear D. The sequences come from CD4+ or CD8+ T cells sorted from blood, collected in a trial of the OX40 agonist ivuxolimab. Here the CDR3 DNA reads TGTGCCAGCAGTGATGGGATGTTTGAGCAGTTCTTC. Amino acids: CASSDGMFEQFF.